A selection of T cell receptor beta chains follows, all from one sample in a study of tumor-infiltrating lymphocytes in primary liver carcinoma. TCRdb reprocessed the multiplex PCR reads with MiXCR, giving one entry per CDR3 protein. The sample shows 84,000 or so distinct CDR3 sequences, approximately 77% of them seen only once. Sample: liver tumor tissue from sampling region 1. The receptors stem from a man between 40 and 49 years old with primary liver carcinoma and hepatitis B virus infection. The CDR3 runs from the conserved cysteine through the conserved F or W. A D gene is named only where the DNA matches it firmly. The size entry is marked missing in some rows and otherwise reads once, few, many or a size class.

NA,TRBD2,TRBJ2-1,TRBV29-1,TGCAGCGTTGCGAGCGGGAGGGGGAACGATGAGCGGTTCTTC,CSVASGRGNDERFF
many,NA,TRBJ2-7,TRBV5-1,TGCGCCAGCAAAAGGGACACCACCTACAAGCAGTACTTC,CASKRDTTYKQYF
NA,TRBD1,TRBJ2-3,TRBV5-5,TGTGTCAGCAGTTTGCATGACAGGGAGGATACGCAGTATTTT,CVSSLHDREDTQYF
many,TRBD2,TRBJ2-1,TRBV10-3,TGTGCCACCTCGACTAGCGGGAGTGACAATGAGCAGTTCTTC,CATSTSGSDNEQFF
NA,TRBD1,TRBJ2-3,TRBV4-1,TGCGCCACCAGCCCTGGACAGGGGGCGGTCAATCAACCCCAGTATTTT,CATSPGQGAVNQPQYF
NA,NA,TRBJ2-1,TRBV11-1,TGTGCCAGCAGCTTTCAGGACGATGAGCCGTTCTTC,CASSFQDDEPFF
NA,NA,TRBJ2-7,TRBV29-1,TGCAGCGTTGAGAGACTTAACCAAGAGACTCAGTACTTC,CSVERLNQETQYF
many,NA,TRBJ1-1,TRBV6-5,TGTGCCAGCAGTTACTCAGGGCTGGAAAATGAAGCTTTCTTT,CASSYSGLENEAFF
NA,NA,TRBJ2-7,TRBV7-9,TGTGCCGACAGCCCCCAGGACGAGCAGTACTTC,CADSPQDEQYF
NA,NA,TRBJ2-3,TRBV7-2,TGTGCCAGCAGCTTAGGGGGGACTTCTAATACGCAGTATTTT,CASSLGGTSNTQYF
NA,NA,TRBJ2-3,TRBV7-8,TGTGCTAGCAGCTCGGGATTGTCGTTGAGCACAGATACGCAGTATTTT,CASSSGLSLSTDTQYF
NA,TRBD2,TRBJ2-1,TRBV11-2,TGTGTCAGCAGCTTAGATGGGGGTGCTGCGGGGGATGAGCAGTCCTTC,CVSSLDGGAAGDEQSF
many,TRBD1,TRBJ2-7,TRBV30,TGTGCCTGGAGTGTAGACAGGGGAATCTACGAGCAGTACTTC,CAWSVDRGIYEQYF
NA,NA,TRBJ1-4,TRBV4-1,TGCGCCAGCAGCCAAGAATCCGGACAGAATGAAAAGCTGTTTTTT,CASSQESGQNEKLFF
NA,NA,TRBJ1-1,TRBV19,TGTGCCAGTAGCCTGACAGCTGAAGCTTTCTTT,CASSLTAEAFF
few,NA,TRBJ2-5,TRBV18,TGTGCCAGCTCACCACCGGAGGGGGCGAAGACCCAGTACTTC,CASSPPEGAKTQYF
NA,NA,TRBJ1-3,TRBV14,TGTGCCAGCAGCGGATATCAGTACTCTGGTAACACCACATATTTT,CASSGYQYSGNTTYF
NA,NA,TRBJ1-6,TRBV5-4,TGTGCCAGCAGCTTGCAGGGATTGGGGGGATCACCCCCCCACTTT,CASSLQGLGGSPPHF
many,NA,TRBJ2-2,TRBV6-6,TGTGCCAGCAGTTACACCGTAGGGACCGGGGAGCTGTTTTTT,CASSYTVGTGELFF
few,NA,TRBJ1-2,TRBV6-4,TGTGCCAGCGTCCCGGACAGAAACTATGGCTACACCTTC,CASVPDRNYGYTF
NA,NA,TRBJ1-2,TRBV28,TGTGCAAGCAGCCTAGGTGGGGTACCAGGAGTTTCCTTC,CASSLGGVPGVSF